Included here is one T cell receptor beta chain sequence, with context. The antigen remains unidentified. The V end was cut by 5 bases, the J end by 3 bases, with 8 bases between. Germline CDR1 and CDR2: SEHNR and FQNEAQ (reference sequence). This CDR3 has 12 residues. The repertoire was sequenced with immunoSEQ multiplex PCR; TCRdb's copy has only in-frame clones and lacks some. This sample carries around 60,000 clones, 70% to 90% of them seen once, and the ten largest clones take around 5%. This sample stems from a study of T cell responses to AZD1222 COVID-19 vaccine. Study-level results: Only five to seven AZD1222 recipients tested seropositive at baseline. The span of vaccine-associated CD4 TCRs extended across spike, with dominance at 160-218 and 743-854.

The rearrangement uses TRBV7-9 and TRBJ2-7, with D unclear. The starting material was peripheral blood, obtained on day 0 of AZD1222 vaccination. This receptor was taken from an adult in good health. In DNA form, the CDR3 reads TGTGCCAGCAGCCGGAGTGACTACGAGCAGTACTTC. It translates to CASSRSDYEQYF.